These 20 T cell receptor beta chains were sequenced from one sample in a study of cytomegalovirus exposure and HLA in healthy donors. Profiled with immunoSEQ multiplex PCR; TCRdb holds only in-frame clones, not every one. The table shows under 200,000 clones, with about 86% occurring only once. The sequenced sample consisted of PBMCs. The receptors shown here come from a woman aged 25 to 45 in good health and CMV-seronegative.

The chain is built from TRBV19 and TRBJ2-4; perhaps D is TRBD1 or TRBD2 (5 bases each). V lost 3 bases and J lost 3, with 9 bases in between. This CDR3 contains 14 residues. The germline gives CDR1 LNHDA, CDR2 SQIVND (reference sequence). The CDR3 region is CASSMWDGKNIQYF. The CDR3, as DNA: TGTGCCAGTAGTATGTGGGACGGCAAAAACATTCAGTACTTC.

V and J are TRBV10-3 and TRBJ2-7; no definite D call. The CDR3 is 13 amino acids. CDR1 and CDR2 from the germline V gene are ENHRY and SYGVKD. The V end was cut by 1 base, the J end by 3 bases, with 7 bases between. The CDR3 sequence: CAISELINYEQYF. The CDR3, as DNA: TGTGCCATCAGTGAGTTAATAAACTACGAGCAGTACTTC.

The chain employs TRBV18 and TRBJ2-7; 8 bases match TRBD1. V lost 3 bases and J lost 6; bases outside the gene matches: 10. This CDR3 comprises 15 residues. Looked up from germline, CDR1 is KGHSH and CDR2 is LQKENI. CDR3 region: CASSPATGARREQYF. CDR3 bases: TGTGCCAGCTCACCCGCGACAGGGGCCCGACGCGAGCAGTACTTC.

This chain joins TRBV27 and TRBJ2-7, with TRBD2 identical over 11 bases. The trim removed 8 bases at V and 7 bases at J, leaving 10 bases unmatched. The CDR3 contains 14 residues. CDR1 and CDR2 (germline): MNHEY, SMNVEV (reference sequence). The CDR3 bases are TGTGCCAGCCAACTTAGCGGGGGGGTTTTTGAGCAGTACTTC. It yields the protein CASQLSGGVFEQYF.

The rearrangement joins TRBV5-4 to TRBJ2-5, with D perhaps matching TRBD2 (5 bases). Germline CDR1 and CDR2: SGHNT and YYREEE (reference sequence). This CDR3 is built from 13 residues. V was cut by 3 bases and J by 6 bases, with 12 bases left in between. CDR3 DNA: TGTGCCAGCAGCTGGGGAGAAGCGAAGACCCAGTACTTC. This encodes CASSWGEAKTQYF.

The rearrangement uses TRBV2 and TRBJ1-6, with D possibly matching TRBD1 (6 bases). This CDR3 region has 14 residues. Trimming took off 6 bases at V and 5 bases at J, with 11 bases between the two ends. Germline V gene sequence: CDR1 SNHLY, CDR2 FYNNEI. The CDR3 is CASRGTLNNSPLHF. The DNA of the CDR3 is TGTGCCAGCAGGGGGACACTTAATAATTCACCCCTCCACTTT.

This chain links TRBV6-1 with TRBJ1-1, with TRBD1 matching 7 bases. The CDR3 is made up of 15 amino acids. V was clipped by 6 bases and J by 1 base; unmatched bases: 8. CDR1 is MNHNS, CDR2 SASEGT, per germline. The CDR3 region has the DNA TGTGCCAGCAGAACCAACAGGGGCAGGAACACTGAAGCTTTCTTT. This gives the protein CASRTNRGRNTEAFF.

Only a few counts were recorded for this clone. The chain employs TRBV27 and TRBJ2-7; the match to TRBD1 covers 10 bases. J lost 6 bases, V lost 5 bases, and 10 bases had no gene match. The germline V gene encodes CDR1 MNHEY and CDR2 SMNVEV (reference sequence). The CDR3 loop spans 15 amino acids. CDR3 protein: CASSPRQGAMGEQYF. The CDR3, as DNA: TGTGCCAGCAGTCCTAGACAGGGGGCGATGGGCGAGCAGTACTTC.

CDR3 protein: CASSETSGTFYEQYF. Written as DNA, the CDR3 is TGTGCCAGCAGCGAGACTAGCGGGACTTTCTACGAGCAGTACTTC. The chain uses TRBV9 and TRBJ2-7; the match to TRBD2 covers 11 bases. Germline V gives CDR1 SGDLS, CDR2 YYNGEE. There are 15 residues in the CDR3. V dropped 3 bases and J dropped 3; count of bases not matched to a gene: 5.

This sequence joins TRBV7-9 and TRBJ1-1, with D perhaps TRBD1 (5 bases). V was pared by 5 bases and J by 3 bases, with 16 bases between. CDR1 is SEHNR, CDR2 FQNEAQ, per germline (reference sequence). There are 15 residues in the CDR3. CDR3 loop: CASSAEQAAYTEAFF. The CDR3 region has the DNA TGTGCCAGCAGCGCCGAACAGGCTGCATACACTGAAGCTTTCTTT.

This clone showed up just a few times. This chain connects TRBV7-2 to TRBJ2-1, with D possibly being TRBD2 (6 bases). Germline-derived CDR1 and CDR2 are SGHTA and FQGNSA. Deletions cut 2 bases from V and 9 bases from J, with 17 bases between. CDR3 length equals 15 residues. The CDR3 coding sequence is TGTGCCAGCAGCTTATCTCGACTAGGAGGGAGTGAGCAGTTCTTC. Residues: CASSLSRLGGSEQFF.

The rearrangement links TRBV5-1 to TRBJ2-7; 12 bases match TRBD2. The CDR3 loop spans 16 amino acids. V trimming: 4 bases; J trimming: 2 bases; junction bases outside the gene matches: 7. Germline CDR1 SGHRS, CDR2 YFSETQ. The CDR3 is CASSNLAGGLTYEQYF. The CDR3 bases are TGCGCCAGCAGCAACCTAGCGGGAGGGCTAACCTACGAGCAGTACTTC.

The chain recombines TRBV30 with TRBJ1-5; 8 bases are shared with TRBD1. There are 14 residues in the CDR3. The J segment lost 7 bases and the V segment lost 0 bases, leaving 5 bases of the junction unmatched. CDR1 GTSNPN and CDR2 SVGIG come from the germline V gene (reference sequence). In DNA form, the CDR3 reads TGTGCCTGGAGTGTACAACAGGGGGTGCAGCCCCAGCATTTT. Its translation: CAWSVQQGVQPQHF.

The V and J genes are TRBV27 and TRBJ2-5; D is perhaps TRBD2 (7 bases). Trimming removed 6 bases from V and 5 bases from J, with 16 bases in between. This CDR3 comprises 14 residues. CDR1 MNHEY and CDR2 SMNVEV come from the germline V gene (reference sequence). The CDR3 here is CASRSRGGGETQYF. CDR3 nucleotide sequence: TGTGCCAGCAGGAGTCGCGGGGGCGGGGAGACCCAGTACTTC.

This clone was recorded once. The chain carries TRBV30 and TRBJ2-7, with D possibly matching TRBD2 (6 bases). V was trimmed by 4 bases and J by 5 bases, leaving 21 bases between them. Looked up from germline, CDR1 is GTSNPN and CDR2 is SVGIG (reference sequence). The CDR3 covers 15 residues. DNA for the CDR3: TGTGCCTGGAAGGTCAGGTATGCGGGGTCCCACGAGCAGTACTTC. This codes for CAWKVRYAGSHEQYF.

This chain uses TRBV5-8 with TRBJ1-3; the match to TRBD1 covers 7 bases. Germline V gene data show CDR1 as SGHTS and CDR2 as YDEGEE. The V and J ends lost 3 bases and 4 bases, in that order; junction bases with no gene match: 10. The CDR3 covers 16 residues. The CDR3 here is CASSSKGQARGNTIYF. CDR3 coding DNA: TGTGCCAGCAGCTCGAAAGGACAGGCTCGGGGAAACACCATATATTTT. Full variable domain (missing parts from reference TRBV5-8 and TRBJ1-3): EAGVTQSPTHLIKTRGQQATLRCSPISGHTSVYWYQQALGLGLQFLLWYDEGEERNRGNFPPRFSGRQFPNYSSELNVNALELEDSALYLCASSSKGQARGNTIYFGEGSWLTVV.

In its sample, this clone was seen a few times. The chain links TRBV29-1 to TRBJ1-2, with 9 nucleotides matching TRBD1. Looked up from germline, CDR1 is SQVTM and CDR2 is ANQGSEA. The CDR3 sequence is 14 residues long. V dropped 4 bases and J dropped 2; count of bases not matched to a gene: 5. The CDR3 DNA sequence: TGCAGCGTTGGGACGGGGACAGGGAACTATGGCTACACCTTC. This sequence encodes CSVGTGTGNYGYTF.

V usage is TRBV5-5 and J usage is TRBJ1-3; D is unresolved. The germline V gene encodes CDR1 SGHKS and CDR2 YYEKEE (reference sequence). The CDR3 covers 13 residues. With 5 bases removed from V and 3 bases from J, the gap between germline ends came to 9 bases. CDR3 sequence: CASRTGGGNTIYF. CDR3 sequence (DNA): TGTGCCAGCAGGACCGGTGGTGGAAACACCATATATTTT.

This clone was seen a single time. The CDR3 reads CASSGLAGGIYNEQFF. The CDR3 nucleotides are TGTGCCAGCAGCGGACTAGCGGGGGGGATCTACAATGAGCAGTTCTTC. The chain combines TRBV7-2 with TRBJ2-1; 15 bases fit TRBD2. The length of the CDR3 is 16 residues. J lost 3 bases, V lost 5 bases, and 2 bases had no gene match. CDR1 and CDR2 (germline): SGHTA, FQGNSA.

The chain is built from TRBV28 and TRBJ1-1; no firm D call. The V gene lost 2 bases and the J gene lost 7 bases, with 5 bases spanning the gap. The CDR3 sequence is 11 residues long. Germline V CDR1 and CDR2: MDHEN, SYDVKM. CDR3 sequence reads: CASSLGHEAFF. The CDR3 DNA reads TGTGCCAGCAGTTTAGGCCATGAAGCTTTCTTT.